This TCR beta chain stems from a study of Graves' ophthalmopathy and Graves' hyperthyroidism. Whole-study findings and limits: Appearing in blood as well were most expanded thyroid clonotypes above 0.001 frequency. Sensitivity reached roughly 88% and specificity around 81% for a 13-signature model separating ophthalmopathy from stable hyperthyroidism. The model predicted progression of ophthalmopathy with a sensitivity of just over 70%, and its specificity was 72.22%.

RNA transcripts yielded amplified TCR beta CDR3 regions. HTBI primers were used in a first-round RT-PCR, which preceded a second-round multiplex PCR. TCRdb reprocessed the multiplex PCR reads with MiXCR, giving one entry per CDR3 protein. The data show 740,000 or so distinct CDR3 sequences, roughly two fifths seen once. Trimming pared 10 bases from V and 4 bases from J, leaving 14 bases between. CDR1 and CDR2 (germline): SNHLY, FYNNEI. The CDR3 contains 14 residues. PBMCs were density-gradient isolated from roughly 9.5 ml fresh blood. The table lists this clonotype with many counts. Its antigen is unidentified.

The rearrangement links TRBV2 to TRBJ2-6; D not resolved. This TCR derives from an adult man with Graves' ophthalmopathy. Source material: peripheral blood. The CDR3 sequence is CANYKGPGANVLTF. CDR3 sequence (DNA): TGTGCCAACTATAAAGGACCCGGGGCCAACGTCCTGACTTTC.